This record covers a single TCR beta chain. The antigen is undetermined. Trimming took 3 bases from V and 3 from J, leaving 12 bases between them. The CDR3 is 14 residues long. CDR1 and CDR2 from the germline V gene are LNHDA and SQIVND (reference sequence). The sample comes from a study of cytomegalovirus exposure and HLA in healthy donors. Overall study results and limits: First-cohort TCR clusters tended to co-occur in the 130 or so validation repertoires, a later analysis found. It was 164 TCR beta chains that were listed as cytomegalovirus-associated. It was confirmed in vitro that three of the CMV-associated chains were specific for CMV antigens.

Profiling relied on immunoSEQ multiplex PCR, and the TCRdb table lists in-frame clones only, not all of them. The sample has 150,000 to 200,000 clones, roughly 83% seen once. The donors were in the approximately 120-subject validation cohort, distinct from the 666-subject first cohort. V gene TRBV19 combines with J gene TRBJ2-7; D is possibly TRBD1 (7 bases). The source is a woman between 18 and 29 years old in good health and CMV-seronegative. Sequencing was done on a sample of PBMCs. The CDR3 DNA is TGTGCCAGTAGTATGGGGGGACAGTTCTACGAGCAGTACTTC. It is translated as CASSMGGQFYEQYF.